Following are 17 T cell receptor beta chains from one sample sequenced in a study of CD8+ T cells in alopecia areata. Following RNA extraction, reverse transcription yielded cDNA that acted as the sequencing template. Measured with immunoSEQ multiplex PCR; TCRdb has only the in-frame clones, and not every one. Among more than 90,000 clones listed, around 61% were seen once. The sample was CD4+ T cells sorted from blood. These receptors all come from a human donor in good health.

The V and J genes are TRBV5-1 and TRBJ2-5; D perhaps matches TRBD1 (6 bases). CDR3 length: 15 amino acids. With 5 bases removed from V and 5 bases from J, the gap between germline ends came to 19 bases. Germline V gives CDR1 SGHRS, CDR2 YFSETQ. The CDR3 DNA sequence: TGCGCCAGCAGTCCTACTGCAGGGGTCAGGGAGACCCAGTACTTC. It specifies CASSPTAGVRETQYF.

CDR3 bases: TGTGCCTGGGCGGTGGGCCTGGGAGCTAACTATGGCTACACCTTC. It is translated as CAWAVGLGANYGYTF. V and J are TRBV30 and TRBJ1-2; D remains ambiguous. Per germline, CDR1 GTSNPN and CDR2 SVGIG (reference sequence). The ends were cut back, 5 bases at V and 0 bases at J, with 16 bases in the middle. This CDR3 spans 15 amino acids.

The V gene is TRBV5-6, the J gene TRBJ2-4, with a weak D call TRBD2 (5 bases). The CDR3 has 14 residues. Trimming took 4 bases from V and 5 from J, leaving 13 bases between them. Germline V gives CDR1 SGHDT, CDR2 YYEEEE. CDR3 sequence (DNA): TGTGCCAGCAGCGAGAGAGGGCGGCAAAACATTCAGTACTTC. This encodes CASSERGRQNIQYF.

CDR3 sequence reads: CSAGTGREKLFF. Here the CDR3 DNA reads TGCAGCGCCGGGACAGGGCGCGAAAAACTGTTTTTT. This rearrangement joins TRBV29-1 to TRBJ1-4, with 9 bases fitting TRBD1. J lost 8 bases, V lost 7 bases, and 5 bases had no gene match. Per the germline V gene, CDR1 is SQVTM and CDR2 is ANQGSEA. The CDR3 extends over 12 amino acids.

CDR3 loop: CASSPSLRETQYF. As DNA, the CDR3 is TGTGCCAGCAGCCCAAGTCTCCGGGAGACCCAGTACTTC. This chain joins TRBV13 and TRBJ2-5; D is uncertain. The V and J ends lost 5 bases and 5 bases respectively, with 12 bases between them. The CDR3 has 13 residues. Looked up from germline, CDR1 is PRHDT and CDR2 is FYEKMQ (reference sequence).

This chain's CDR3 is CASSATGGGETQYF. Written as DNA, the CDR3 is TGTGCCAGCAGCGCAACAGGGGGCGGGGAGACCCAGTACTTC. The genes are TRBV7-7 and TRBJ2-5, with 9 nucleotides matching TRBD1. The junction had 6 bases not matched to a gene; V was cut back by 5 bases and J by 5 bases. This CDR3 has 14 residues. The V gene's germline CDR1 is SSHAT and CDR2 FNYEAQ (reference sequence).

This chain connects TRBV15 to TRBJ2-1; TRBD2 aligns across 7 bases. This CDR3 has 14 amino acids. V lost 3 bases to trimming and J lost 2 bases; unmatched junction nucleotides: 1. Germline V lookup: CDR1 LNHNV, CDR2 YYDKDF (reference sequence). CDR3 region: CATSSAGAYNEQFF. In DNA, the CDR3 is TGTGCCACCAGCAGCGCGGGGGCCTACAATGAGCAGTTCTTC.

The V call is TRBV11-1, the J call TRBJ1-5, with TRBD1 identical over 7 bases. V shed 5 bases, J shed 4 bases, and the junction held 2 bases outside the gene matches. The CDR3 is 13 amino acids. The germline V gene has CDR1 SGHAT and CDR2 FQDESV (reference sequence). CDR3 sequence: CASSPTGNQPQHF. For the CDR3, the DNA is TGTGCCAGCAGCCCGACAGGGAATCAGCCCCAGCATTTT.

This chain joins TRBV4-1 and TRBJ1-4; the match to TRBD1 covers 10 bases. CDR1 and CDR2 (germline): MGHRA, YSYEKL. This CDR3 contains 15 residues. V lost 4 bases to trimming and J lost 5 bases; unmatched junction nucleotides: 4. The CDR3 sequence is CASSRAGQGNEKLFF. The CDR3 DNA follows: TGCGCCAGCAGCCGAGCGGGACAGGGGAATGAAAAACTGTTTTTT.

This chain uses TRBV4-1 with TRBJ2-2; the D gene could be TRBD1 or TRBD2 (5 bases each). The length of the CDR3 is 16 residues. The V and J ends lost 0 bases and 2 bases respectively, with 10 bases between them. The germline CDR1 and CDR2 sequences are MGHRA and YSYEKL. CDR3 in DNA: TGCGCCAGCAGCCAAGACGGGACGGTTAACACCGGGGAGCTGTTTTTT. This encodes CASSQDGTVNTGELFF.

This rearrangement joins TRBV30 to TRBJ1-5; D unresolved. Germline V CDR1 and CDR2: GTSNPN, SVGIG (reference sequence). The CDR3 has 12 residues. Trimming removed 0 bases from V and 4 bases from J, with 4 bases in between. The CDR3 DNA follows: TGTGCCTGGAGTGTTCAAAATCAGCCCCAGCATTTT. Protein product: CAWSVQNQPQHF.

Written as DNA, the CDR3 is TGCAGCGTTGAAGGCACCAACACTGAAGCTTTCTTT. Its protein is CSVEGTNTEAFF. V usage is TRBV29-1 and J usage is TRBJ1-1; D uncertain. The V and J ends lost 1 base and 2 bases respectively, with 5 bases between them. Looked up from germline, CDR1 is SQVTM and CDR2 is ANQGSEA. The CDR3 runs 12 residues.

This chain connects TRBV4-1 to TRBJ1-2; 8 bases fit TRBD1. After removal of 3 bases from V and 4 bases from J, the junction contained 7 bases not matched to a gene. In germline, CDR1 is MGHRA, CDR2 YSYEKL. This CDR3 has 15 amino acids. CDR3 loop: CASSHPTGVSYGYTF. CDR3 DNA sequence: TGCGCCAGCAGCCACCCGACAGGGGTTTCCTATGGCTACACCTTC.

This clone was seen more than once but under ten times. This chain connects TRBV7-2 to TRBJ2-3, with a possible D match to TRBD2 (6 bases). The germline V gene encodes CDR1 SGHTA and CDR2 FQGNSA. The ends were cut back, 1 base at V and 3 bases at J, with 11 bases in the middle. This CDR3 has 15 residues. CDR3 DNA sequence: TGTGCCAGCAGCTTAGGGTGGGGGGAGACAGATACGCAGTATTTT. Translation gives CASSLGWGETDTQYF.

There are a few counts of this clone. The CDR3 region has the DNA TGCAGCGTTGTCAAGGGTGGTACAGATACGCAGTATTTT. Its translation is CSVVKGGTDTQYF. The chain is built from TRBV29-1 and TRBJ2-3, with D unresolved. V gave up 4 bases and J gave up 3 bases, with 11 bases separating them. Germline CDR1 and CDR2: SQVTM and ANQGSEA. The CDR3 contains 13 residues.

CDR3 sequence (DNA): TGCGCCAGCAGCAGGGACACCTACGAGCAGTACTTC. Protein: CASSRDTYEQYF. The chain recombines TRBV5-1 with TRBJ2-7; D is possibly TRBD1 (6 bases). CDR1 is SGHRS and CDR2 is YFSETQ in the germline V gene. Deletions cut 4 bases from V and 2 bases from J, with 7 bases between. The CDR3 has 12 amino acids.

The chain is built from TRBV14 and TRBJ2-5, with 7 bases fitting TRBD1. The length of the CDR3 is 17 residues. Looked up from germline, CDR1 is SGHDN and CDR2 is FVKESK. Losses at the gene ends were 0 bases for V and 1 base for J; bases not matched to a gene: 8. CDR3 loop: CASSQDWGQTTQETQYF. In DNA form, the CDR3 reads TGTGCCAGCAGCCAAGATTGGGGACAGACGACCCAAGAGACCCAGTACTTC.